This passage covers 10 T cell receptor beta chains from one sample sequenced in a study of T cells in Graves' hyperthyroidism and ophthalmopathy. TCR beta CDR3 sequences were amplified from RNA transcripts. HTBI primers were employed in a first-round RT-PCR of the TCR CDR3. TCRdb fed the multiplex PCR reads into MiXCR, producing one record per CDR3 protein. The repertoire includes some 600,000 distinct CDR3 sequences, around 45% of them detected once, and 8% to 8.5% sits in the top ten. The sequencing sample was made of peripheral blood or thyroid tissue (not recorded which). The receptors stem from a woman in her late teens or twenties with Graves' hyperthyroidism.

As for this clonotype: This may stem from a read error, because a much larger clone lies one nucleotide away. V and J are TRBV7-9 and TRBJ2-7; D perhaps matches TRBD1 (5 bases). The CDR3 totals 12 residues. Looked up from germline, CDR1 is SEHNR and CDR2 is FQNEAQ (reference sequence). Here the CDR3 reads CACRHTGYEQYF. The CDR3 DNA is TGTGCCTGCAGACACACAGGCTACGAGCAGTACTTC.

V is TRBV15 and J is TRBJ1-2; 7 nucleotides match TRBD1. The trim removed 2 bases at V and 1 base at J, leaving 7 bases unmatched. The CDR3 extends over 16 amino acids. CDR1 is LNHNV, CDR2 YYDKDF, per germline (reference sequence). The DNA for the CDR3 is TGTGCCACCAGCAGACGTCCGGGACAGAATAACTATGGCTACACCTTC. Amino acid sequence: CATSRRPGQNNYGYTF.

This clonotype has at least ten counts. The chain couples TRBV7-8 to TRBJ1-4; 9 bases map to TRBD1. Germline lookup yields CDR1 SGHVS and CDR2 FQNEAQ. The J segment lost 5 bases and the V segment lost 5 bases, leaving 6 bases of the junction unmatched. CDR3 length: 15 amino acids. The CDR3 spells CASSPLGTGNEKLFF. Written as DNA, the CDR3 is TGTGCCAGCAGCCCCCTCGGGACAGGGAATGAAAAACTGTTTTTT.

This chain joins TRBV10-3 and TRBJ2-7; 9 nucleotides match TRBD2. V trimming: 0 bases; J trimming: 1 base; junction bases outside the gene matches: 10. Germline CDR1 is ENHRY and CDR2 is SYGVKD. CDR3 size: 18 residues. DNA of the CDR3: TGTGCCATCAGTGAGTCTCAATTGGCTAGCGGGATTTCCTACGAGCAGTACTTC. Translating it yields CAISESQLASGISYEQYF.

The chain recombines TRBV2 with TRBJ2-3; D is undetermined. The CDR3 runs to 10 residues. Germline V gives CDR1 SNHLY, CDR2 FYNNEI. The ends were cut back, 5 bases at V and 14 bases at J, with 11 bases in the middle. Written as DNA, the CDR3 is TGTGCCAGCAGTACCCGGACGGTGTATTTT. It yields the protein CASSTRTVYF.

V and J are TRBV2 and TRBJ1-3; D unclear. Between the trimmed V and J ends, which lost 9 bases and 0 bases, there was a span of 15 bases. Germline CDR1 and CDR2: SNHLY and FYNNEI. The CDR3 contains 15 residues. In DNA, the CDR3 is TGTGCCAGTTCGAGCGGGGTTTACTCTGGAAACACCATATATTTT. The encoded protein is CASSSGVYSGNTIYF.

This clonotype was seen only a few times. The chain has TRBV12-3 or TRBV12-4 and TRBJ2-6; D could derive from TRBD1 or TRBD2 (5 bases each). Trimming left V 4 bases short and J 0 bases short, with 13 bases between. The CDR3 is made up of 17 amino acids. The DNA of the CDR3 is TGTGCCAGCAGTTGGGACGGTTCGCACTCTGGGGCCAACGTCCTGACTTTC. This gives the protein CASSWDGSHSGANVLTF.

The rearrangement joins TRBV25-1 to TRBJ1-5; 11 nucleotides line up with TRBD1. The CDR3 totals 18 residues. Trimming at V came to 6 bases and at J to 3 bases, leaving 13 bases not matched to a gene. Per the germline V gene, CDR1 is MGHDK and CDR2 is SYGVNS. The CDR3 DNA reads as TGTGCCAGCAGCCATGGTGGACAGGGGGCGCGTTCCAATCAGCCCCAGCATTTT. It codes for CASSHGGQGARSNQPQHF.

This clonotype turned up a few times. The chain has TRBV5-1 and TRBJ2-7; D is perhaps TRBD1 (6 bases). Trimming cost V 0 bases and J 3 bases, with 13 bases left between them. There are 15 residues in the CDR3. Germline values: CDR1 SGHRS, CDR2 YFSETQ. CDR3 sequence: CASSLATGIGYEQYF. Here the CDR3 DNA reads TGCGCCAGCAGCTTGGCCACAGGGATCGGCTACGAGCAGTACTTC.

This clonotype was counted ten times or more. This sequence joins TRBV20-1 and TRBJ2-5; D not certain. V was shortened by 6 bases and J by 5 bases, with 13 bases between the two germline ends. The CDR3 totals 12 residues. CDR1 and CDR2 from the germline V gene are DFQATT and SNEGSKA (reference sequence). The CDR3 spells CSAQPSRETQYF. The CDR3 nucleotides are TGCAGTGCCCAACCCTCCCGGGAGACCCAGTACTTC.